Listed below are T cell receptor beta chains from one sample, sequenced in a study of Graves' ophthalmopathy and Graves' hyperthyroidism. TCRdb called the multiplex PCR reads again in MiXCR, with one record for every CDR3 protein. The sample lists more than 1,000,000 distinct CDR3 sequences, roughly two fifths occurring once. Sequenced: peripheral blood or thyroid tissue (not recorded which). The receptors shown here come from an adult man with Graves' hyperthyroidism. The CDR3 runs from the conserved cysteine through the conserved F or W. A D gene is named only where the DNA matches it firmly. A row's size may be missing; if present it is once, few, many or a size class.

D gene: -
clone size: -
V gene: TRBV4-1
J gene: TRBJ2-7
CDR3 protein: CASSLRTTQDYEQYF
CDR3 DNA: TGCGCCAGCAGCCTCCGAACCACACAGGACTACGAGCAGTACTTC

D gene: TRBD1
clone size: many
V gene: TRBV5-1
J gene: TRBJ1-1
CDR3 protein: CASSPRAGGNTEAFF
CDR3 DNA: TGCGCCAGCAGCCCAAGGGCAGGGGGAAACACTGAAGCTTTCTTT

D gene: -
clone size: many
V gene: TRBV15
J gene: TRBJ2-7
CDR3 protein: CATSEGRMGTYEQYF
CDR3 DNA: TGTGCCACCAGCGAAGGACGGATGGGGACCTACGAGCAGTACTTC

D gene: -
clone size: many
V gene: TRBV19
J gene: TRBJ1-2
CDR3 protein: CASSLKTGSNYGYTF
CDR3 DNA: TGTGCCAGTAGTCTAAAGACAGGATCTAACTATGGCTACACCTTC

D gene: -
clone size: -
V gene: TRBV15
J gene: TRBJ1-2
CDR3 protein: CVTSRRGVGYGYTF
CDR3 DNA: TGTGTCACCAGCAGACGGGGGGTCGGCTATGGCTACACCTTC

D gene: -
clone size: -
V gene: TRBV10-3
J gene: TRBJ2-7
CDR3 protein: CAISEGQHFTGELYF
CDR3 DNA: TGTGCCATCAGTGAAGGGCAACACTTCACCGGGGAGCTGTACTTC

D gene: -
clone size: many
V gene: TRBV19
J gene: TRBJ1-2
CDR3 protein: CASRNDHRDYNYGYTF
CDR3 DNA: TGTGCCAGTAGGAACGACCACAGGGATTATAACTATGGCTACACCTTC

D gene: -
clone size: -
V gene: TRBV3-1
J gene: TRBJ2-7
CDR3 protein: CASSRAASSYEQCF
CDR3 DNA: TGTGCCAGCTCACGAGCCGCGTCCTCCTACGAGCAGTGCTTC

D gene: -
clone size: -
V gene: TRBV14
J gene: TRBJ1-2
CDR3 protein: CASSQEGAATYGYTF
CDR3 DNA: TGTGCCAGCAGCCAAGAGGGGGCGGCTACCTATGGCTACACCTTC

D gene: TRBD2
clone size: -
V gene: TRBV20-1
J gene: TRBJ2-5
CDR3 protein: CSASSASGGKETQYF
CDR3 DNA: TGCAGTGCTAGCAGTGCTAGCGGGGGGAAAGAGACCCAGTACTTC

D gene: -
clone size: -
V gene: TRBV6-5
J gene: TRBJ1-1
CDR3 protein: CASSYSRQAEAFF
CDR3 DNA: TGTGCCAGCAGCTATAGCAGACAAGCTGAAGCTTTCTTT

D gene: -
clone size: many
V gene: TRBV7-6
J gene: TRBJ2-5
CDR3 protein: CASSSGLTRETQYF
CDR3 DNA: TGTGCCAGCAGCTCGGGACTCACGCGGGAGACCCAGTACTTC

D gene: -
clone size: many
V gene: TRBV7-9
J gene: TRBJ2-7
CDR3 protein: CASSRIRDPYEQYF
CDR3 DNA: TGTGCCAGCAGCCGGATACGGGACCCCTACGAGCAGTACTTC

D gene: TRBD1
clone size: -
V gene: TRBV10-3
J gene: TRBJ1-2
CDR3 protein: CAISLVDGGDRPQGYTF
CDR3 DNA: TGTGCCATCAGTTTAGTCGATGGAGGGGACAGGCCTCAGGGCTACACCTTC

D gene: TRBD2
clone size: -
V gene: TRBV12-3/TRBV12-4
J gene: TRBJ2-6
CDR3 protein: CASSLDSGNGANVLTF
CDR3 DNA: TGTGCCAGCAGTTTAGATAGCGGGAATGGGGCCAACGTCCTGACTTTC

D gene: -
clone size: few
V gene: TRBV15
J gene: TRBJ1-4
CDR3 protein: CATSSLTGATNEKLFF
CDR3 DNA: TGTGCCACCAGCAGTCTAACGGGCGCAACTAATGAAAAACTGTTTTTT

D gene: TRBD2
clone size: many
V gene: TRBV20-1
J gene: TRBJ2-5
CDR3 protein: CSASLAGGLETQYF
CDR3 DNA: TGCAGTGCTAGTTTAGCGGGAGGTTTGGAGACCCAGTACTTC

D gene: -
clone size: many
V gene: TRBV7-8
J gene: TRBJ1-1
CDR3 protein: CASSEHLGDTEAFF
CDR3 DNA: TGTGCCAGCAGCGAACATCTCGGGGACACTGAAGCTTTCTTT

D gene: TRBD1
clone size: -
V gene: TRBV20-1
J gene: TRBJ1-5
CDR3 protein: CSASSTGVYSNQPQHF
CDR3 DNA: TGCAGTGCTAGCTCGACAGGGGTTTATAGCAATCAGCCCCAGCATTTT

D gene: -
clone size: -
V gene: TRBV6-2/TRBV6-3
J gene: TRBJ2-5
CDR3 protein: CASSSDRTAVAQETQYF
CDR3 DNA: TGTGCCAGCAGTTCAGACAGAACCGCAGTAGCCCAAGAGACCCAGTACTTC

D gene: TRBD1
clone size: -
V gene: TRBV7-2
J gene: TRBJ1-4
CDR3 protein: CASSLETGGEDEKLFF
CDR3 DNA: TGTGCCAGCAGCCTGGAAACAGGGGGCGAGGATGAAAAACTGTTTTTT

D gene: -
clone size: few
V gene: TRBV15
J gene: TRBJ2-2
CDR3 protein: CATSRDLRTGELFF
CDR3 DNA: TGTGCCACCAGCAGAGATCTAAGGACCGGGGAGCTGTTTTTT

D gene: -
clone size: few
V gene: TRBV5-6
J gene: TRBJ1-2
CDR3 protein: CASSLVDGGYGYTF
CDR3 DNA: TGTGCCAGCAGCTTGGTGGACGGTGGGTATGGCTACACCTTC

D gene: TRBD2
clone size: -
V gene: TRBV20-1
J gene: TRBJ2-7
CDR3 protein: CSARDLVSGRGGMLAYEQYF
CDR3 DNA: TGCAGTGCTAGAGACCTAGTCAGCGGGAGAGGAGGGATGCTTGCCTACGAGCAGTACTTC

D gene: TRBD1
clone size: many
V gene: TRBV7-9
J gene: TRBJ2-6
CDR3 protein: CATPGGSGANVLTF
CDR3 DNA: TGTGCCACCCCAGGGGGCTCTGGGGCCAACGTCCTGACTTTC

D gene: -
clone size: many
V gene: TRBV29-1
J gene: TRBJ1-5
CDR3 protein: CSAGEGGGQPQHF
CDR3 DNA: TGCAGCGCCGGGGAGGGGGGCGGACAGCCCCAGCATTTT

D gene: TRBD1
clone size: few
V gene: TRBV7-2
J gene: TRBJ1-2
CDR3 protein: CASSSQGTIGYTF
CDR3 DNA: TGTGCCAGCAGTTCACAGGGGACCATTGGCTACACCTTC

D gene: -
clone size: few
V gene: TRBV4-3
J gene: TRBJ2-7
CDR3 protein: CASSQDLQGYEQYF
CDR3 DNA: TGCGCCAGCAGCCAAGATTTACAGGGCTACGAGCAGTACTTC

D gene: -
clone size: many
V gene: TRBV19
J gene: TRBJ1-1
CDR3 protein: CASSIRTAQEAFF
CDR3 DNA: TGTGCCAGTAGTATTCGGACAGCCCAAGAAGCTTTCTTT

D gene: TRBD1
clone size: many
V gene: TRBV7-9
J gene: TRBJ1-4
CDR3 protein: CASSWPGQGREKLFF
CDR3 DNA: TGTGCCAGCAGCTGGCCGGGACAGGGAAGAGAAAAACTGTTTTTT

D gene: TRBD1
clone size: -
V gene: TRBV6-2/TRBV6-3
J gene: TRBJ1-6
CDR3 protein: CASSYPLQTGQRNSPLHF
CDR3 DNA: TGTGCCAGCAGTTACCCGCTGCAGACGGGACAGAGAAATTCACCCCTCCACTTT

D gene: TRBD1
clone size: -
V gene: TRBV7-9
J gene: TRBJ1-3
CDR3 protein: CASSPTGGDTIYF
CDR3 DNA: TGTGCCAGCAGCCCCACAGGGGGAGACACCATATATTTT

D gene: -
clone size: many
V gene: TRBV10-3
J gene: TRBJ1-6
CDR3 protein: CASSEISFRNSPLHF
CDR3 DNA: TGTGCCAGCAGTGAGATCAGTTTTCGTAATTCACCCCTCCACTTT

D gene: -
clone size: -
V gene: TRBV19
J gene: TRBJ1-1
CDR3 protein: CASRQLGGPQEGAFF
CDR3 DNA: TGTGCCAGTAGGCAACTTGGGGGCCCCCAGGAGGGAGCTTTCTTT

D gene: -
clone size: -
V gene: TRBV27
J gene: TRBJ1-4
CDR3 protein: CASSLDPLNEKLFF
CDR3 DNA: TGTGCCAGCAGTTTGGACCCACTTAATGAAAAACTGTTTTTT